This record concerns one T cell receptor beta chain sequence. This sample was included in a study of T cells after yellow fever vaccination. TCRdb re-called the 5' RACE reads through MiXCR, storing one row per CDR3 protein. Seen here are 550,000 to 750,000 distinct CDR3 sequences, approximately 13% observed once, and the top ten hold more than 13%. V was pared by 0 bases and J by 5 bases, with 11 bases of the junction left unmatched. The CDR3 has 18 amino acids. Germline lookup yields CDR1 MNHEY and CDR2 SVGAGI. The sample here was PBMCs, taken on the day of the yellow fever booster vaccination. The TCR was taken from a man under 40 who received the YFV17D yellow fever vaccine. The V call is TRBV6-5, the J call TRBJ2-3, with TRBD2 identical over 10 bases. CDR3: CASSYSRMSSGRIDTQYF. The CDR3 DNA sequence: TGTGCCAGCAGTTACTCGAGGATGTCTAGCGGGAGAATAGATACGCAGTATTTT.